The 31 T cell receptor beta chains below were found in one sample sequenced in a study of human T cells and chemical hapten exposure. TCRdb called the 5' RACE reads again in MiXCR, with one record for every CDR3 protein. The table records roughly 120,000 distinct CDR3 sequences, around 20% of them present only once. It was unfractionated whole blood from which total RNA was extracted. These receptors were taken from a human donor in good health.

This chain uses TRBV28 with TRBJ2-3; the D is unclear. The CDR3 sequence is 14 residues long. Deletions cut 2 bases from V and 0 bases from J, with 6 bases between. The germline gives CDR1 MDHEN, CDR2 SYDVKM. CDR3 DNA: TGTGCCAGCAGTTTACCCGCTAGCACAGATACGCAGTATTTT. Protein: CASSLPASTDTQYF.

This clonotype was seen at least ten times. The chain has TRBV6-4 and TRBJ2-1, with TRBD2 as a possible D gene (6 bases). V lost 0 bases and J 6 bases, leaving 9 bases between the germline ends. The germline CDR1 and CDR2 sequences are MRHNA and SNTAGT. The CDR3 sequence is 14 residues long. The CDR3, as DNA: TGTGCCAGCAGTGACTCGATAGCGGCCAATGAGCAGTTCTTC. This sequence encodes CASSDSIAANEQFF.

The J gene is TRBJ2-7, the V gene TRBV19; TRBD1 matches 8 bases. The CDR3 runs 16 residues. The germline V gene has CDR1 LNHDA and CDR2 SQIVND (reference sequence). The junction had 9 bases not matched to a gene; V was cut back by 5 bases and J by 0 bases. The CDR3 region is CASSPSRTGSSYEQYF. The CDR3 DNA is TGTGCCAGTAGTCCCTCCCGGACAGGGAGCTCCTACGAGCAGTACTTC.

This clonotype was seen a few times. The chain recombines TRBV25-1 with TRBJ1-4; no clear D. V lost 2 bases to trimming and J lost 1 base, with 11 bases between them. The CDR3 is 16 amino acids. CDR1 and CDR2 from the germline V gene are MGHDK and SYGVNS. The CDR3, as DNA: TGTGCCAGCAGTGAAGGAACAGTTCGAACTAATGAAAAACTGTTTTTT. Translation gives CASSEGTVRTNEKLFF.

The V gene is TRBV18, the J gene TRBJ1-3; no firm D call. The CDR3 extends over 15 amino acids. The V end was cut by 3 bases, the J end by 3 bases, with 12 bases between. Germline-derived CDR1 and CDR2 are KGHSH and LQKENI. For the CDR3, the DNA is TGTGCCAGCTCACCGGTGAGCCAAATTGGAAACACCATATATTTT. Protein: CASSPVSQIGNTIYF. Together with reference TRBV18 and TRBJ1-3, the CDR3 gives the full variable domain: NAGVMQNPRHLVRRRGQEARLRCSPMKGHSHVYWYRQLPEEGLKFMVYLQKENIIDESGMPKERFSAEFPKEGPSILRIQQVVRGDSAAYFCASSPVSQIGNTIYFGEGSWLTVV.

This clonotype was picked up a small number of times. This chain uses TRBV5-1 with TRBJ2-7; 8 nucleotides match TRBD1. J was trimmed by 5 bases and V by 0 bases; bases with no gene match: 7. In germline, CDR1 is SGHRS, CDR2 YFSETQ. The CDR3 covers 15 residues. The CDR3 here is CASSLAEDRVDEQYF. The CDR3 DNA sequence: TGCGCCAGCAGCTTGGCTGAGGACAGGGTGGACGAGCAGTACTTC.

J is TRBJ1-3 and V is TRBV28; tentatively, D is TRBD1 (5 bases). Germline assignment: CDR1 MDHEN and CDR2 SYDVKM. The CDR3 has 17 amino acids. Trimming shortened V by 7 bases and J by 0 bases, and 19 bases separated the two germline ends. The CDR3 DNA reads as TGTGCCAGCACCACCCCGGGAGTGGGACCCTCTGGAAACACCATATATTTT. This gives the protein CASTTPGVGPSGNTIYF.

This clonotype has a handful of counts. The chain links TRBV4-1 to TRBJ1-4, with 8 bases that match TRBD1. The CDR3 totals 14 residues. CDR1 and CDR2 from the germline V gene are MGHRA and YSYEKL. After removal of 1 base from V and 8 bases from J, the junction contained 3 bases not matched to a gene. CDR3 nucleotides: TGCGCCAGCAGCCAAGCACAGGGGGGAGAAAAACTGTTTTTT. This sequence encodes CASSQAQGGEKLFF.

This clonotype appeared a few times. This chain uses TRBV11-2 with TRBJ2-7, with TRBD2 identical over 14 bases. The CDR3 sequence is 19 residues long. Germline lookup yields CDR1 SGHAT and CDR2 FQNNGV. V shed 4 bases, J shed 0 bases, and the junction held 11 bases outside the gene matches. As DNA, the CDR3 is TGTGCCAGCAGCTCGTGGACTAGCGGGAGGTCTCCTACCTCCTACGAGCAGTACTTC. Translating gives CASSSWTSGRSPTSYEQYF.

V and J are TRBV7-3 and TRBJ1-1, with a weak D call TRBD1 (5 bases). The CDR3 is made up of 14 amino acids. Trimming stripped 1 base from V and 6 bases from J, with 12 bases between. CDR1 is SGHTA, CDR2 FQGTGA, per germline. In DNA, the CDR3 is TGTGCCAGCAGCTTAAAGGGAACAGGTGCTGAAGCTTTCTTT. It codes for CASSLKGTGAEAFF.

V usage is TRBV20-1 and J usage is TRBJ2-7; D call uncertain. The germline V gene has CDR1 DFQATT and CDR2 SNEGSKA (reference sequence). The CDR3 length is 13 residues. Trimming took 5 bases from V and 0 from J, leaving 11 bases between them. The CDR3 here is CSAYVLTSYEQYF. The DNA for the CDR3 is TGCAGTGCTTACGTTCTCACCTCCTACGAGCAGTACTTC.

The rearrangement uses TRBV4-1 and TRBJ2-1; no reliable D call. The V gene's germline CDR1 is MGHRA and CDR2 YSYEKL. The V and J ends lost 4 bases and 6 bases respectively, with 10 bases between them. The CDR3 spans 13 residues. Here the CDR3 reads CASSPLPGNEQFF. Here the CDR3 DNA reads TGCGCCAGCAGCCCCCTCCCGGGCAATGAGCAGTTCTTC.

This clonotype was seen at least ten times. The rearrangement joins TRBV28 to TRBJ1-2; D is perhaps TRBD1 (5 bases). The CDR3 runs to 13 residues. The germline V gene has CDR1 MDHEN and CDR2 SYDVKM. V lost 6 bases and J 3 bases, leaving 11 bases between the germline ends. The CDR3 DNA reads TGTGCCAGCAGGCCGCAGGGATACTATGGCTACACCTTC. Translating gives CASRPQGYYGYTF.

This clonotype was seen only a few times. Germline and junction disagree at one end, which may indicate a read error. The chain has TRBV7-3 and TRBJ2-1; tentative D call: TRBD1 (6 bases). The CDR3 is made up of 12 amino acids. Germline-derived CDR1 and CDR2 are SGHTA and FQGTGA. CDR3 region: CASSLTTGIQFF. The CDR3 coding sequence is TGTGCCAGCAGCCTAACTACAGGGATCCAGTTCTTC.

V usage is TRBV7-9 and J usage is TRBJ2-5; 9 nucleotides line up with TRBD2. The J segment lost 2 bases and the V segment lost 4 bases, leaving 8 bases of the junction unmatched. This CDR3 is built from 16 residues. Germline CDR1 reads SEHNR; CDR2 reads FQNEAQ (reference sequence). CDR3 protein: CASSSQTSGEQETQYF. The CDR3 DNA reads TGTGCCAGCAGCTCCCAGACTAGCGGAGAACAAGAGACCCAGTACTTC. The full variable domain, rest sourced from reference TRBV7-9 and TRBJ2-5, is DTGVSQNPRHKITKRGQNVTFRCDPISEHNRLYWYRQTLGQGPEFLTYFQNEAQLEKSRLLSDRFSAERPKGSFSTLEIQRTEQGDSAMYLCASSSQTSGEQETQYFGPGTRLLVL.

The rearrangement uses TRBV5-1 and TRBJ2-3, with TRBD2 identical over 7 bases. With 4 bases clipped from V and 0 bases from J, the junction kept 11 bases outside the gene matches. The CDR3 has 17 amino acids. Germline V CDR1 and CDR2: SGHRS, YFSETQ. The CDR3 DNA reads TGCGCCAGCAGCACCCTTGCTAGCGGATCTAGCACAGATACGCAGTATTTT. Amino acid sequence: CASSTLASGSSTDTQYF.

This clonotype was counted a few times. V gene TRBV20-1 combines with J gene TRBJ1-2; the D is unclear. From germline, CDR1 is DFQATT and CDR2 SNEGSKA (reference sequence). Trimming pared 3 bases from V and 4 bases from J, leaving 9 bases between. This CDR3 is built from 12 residues. CDR3 bases: TGCAGTGCTAGGGGTACAACCTATGGCTACACCTTC. It specifies CSARGTTYGYTF.

The chain joins TRBV5-6 to TRBJ2-6; a possible D gene is TRBD1 (6 bases). The germline V gene has CDR1 SGHDT and CDR2 YYEEEE. CDR3 length equals 17 residues. The V and J ends lost 2 bases and 4 bases respectively, with 16 bases between them. This CDR3 reads CASSLISRGEGANVLTF. The CDR3 region has the DNA TGTGCCAGCAGCTTAATCTCCAGGGGCGAGGGGGCCAACGTCCTGACTTTC.

This clonotype showed up just a few times. This chain links TRBV6-6 with TRBJ2-3, with 12 bases aligning to TRBD2. J lost 1 base, V lost 4 bases, and 15 bases had no gene match. Germline V gene lookup returns CDR1 MNHNY and CDR2 SVGAGI (reference sequence). This CDR3 spans 20 amino acids. CDR3: CASSSRQVRTSGMGTDTQYF. In DNA, the CDR3 is TGTGCCAGCAGTTCAAGACAGGTTCGGACTAGCGGGATGGGCACAGATACGCAGTATTTT.

This clonotype was seen more than once but under ten times. This chain joins TRBV28 and TRBJ2-1; D is perhaps TRBD1 or TRBD2 (6 bases each). V lost 2 bases, J lost 9 bases, and 14 bases lay in between. This CDR3 contains 14 residues. The germline V gene encodes CDR1 MDHEN and CDR2 SYDVKM. CDR3 sequence (DNA): TGTGCCAGCAGTTTAAATCTTAAGGGGGGTGAGCAGTTCTTC. Translation gives CASSLNLKGGEQFF.

The CDR3 nucleotides are TGCGCCAGCAGCCAAGTGGCTGGAGGAGCCCTCAACACCGGGGAGCTGTTTTTT. This translates into CASSQVAGGALNTGELFF. The chain has TRBV4-1 and TRBJ2-2; weak D call: TRBD2 (5 bases). Trimming stripped 1 base from V and 2 bases from J, with 17 bases between. The CDR3 is 18 amino acids. Germline CDR1 is MGHRA and CDR2 is YSYEKL.

This clonotype was recorded a few times. The rearrangement links TRBV12-3 or TRBV12-4 to TRBJ1-5; the D gene is possibly TRBD1 (6 bases). V shed 5 bases and J shed 3 bases, with 23 bases lying between them. CDR3 length equals 18 residues. The CDR3 protein is CASSRQAVERRANQPQHF. CDR3 in DNA: TGTGCCAGCAGTCGACAGGCAGTAGAACGGAGGGCCAATCAGCCCCAGCATTTT.

The rearrangement uses TRBV5-4 and TRBJ2-3; D perhaps matches TRBD2 (6 bases). Germline loops: CDR1 SGHNT, CDR2 YYREEE (reference sequence). V lost 3 bases to trimming and J lost 3 bases, with 17 bases between them. The CDR3 sequence is 16 residues long. The CDR3 sequence is CASSYEGTPGTDTQYF. Here the CDR3 DNA reads TGTGCCAGCAGCTATGAGGGGACTCCCGGAACAGATACGCAGTATTTT.

The chain combines TRBV12-3 or TRBV12-4 with TRBJ2-1; D is uncertain. V was pared by 3 bases and J by 8 bases, with 5 bases between. CDR3 length: 11 residues. Here the CDR3 DNA reads TGTGCCAGCAGTTTTACAGATGAGCAGTTCTTC. Protein sequence: CASSFTDEQFF.

The chain links TRBV7-9 to TRBJ1-1; D is ambiguous. In germline, CDR1 is SEHNR, CDR2 FQNEAQ (reference sequence). The CDR3 has 14 amino acids. Trimming shortened V by 5 bases and J by 1 base, and 11 bases separated the two germline ends. The CDR3 DNA is TGTGCCAGCAGCCCGCGCCGGGAGAACACTGAAGCTTTCTTT. Residues: CASSPRRENTEAFF.

A few counts support this clonotype. This chain joins TRBV5-1 and TRBJ2-3, with 8 bases that match TRBD1. The V gene's germline CDR1 is SGHRS and CDR2 YFSETQ. The V segment lost 4 bases and the J segment 0 bases; nucleotides outside the gene matches: 4. This CDR3 contains 15 residues. CDR3 DNA: TGCGCCAGCAGCCTTCAGGGGGCTAGCACAGATACGCAGTATTTT. Translated: CASSLQGASTDTQYF.

This clonotype was seen more than once but under ten times. The V and J genes are TRBV20-1 and TRBJ2-7; D possibly corresponds to TRBD1 (6 bases). The germline V and J ends were trimmed by 0 bases and 3 bases, with 21 bases remaining between them. The CDR3 has 17 amino acids. Germline V gives CDR1 DFQATT, CDR2 SNEGSKA (reference sequence). In DNA form, the CDR3 reads TGCAGTGCTAGAGATCCCCGGCAGGGGACGACCAGCTACGAGCAGTACTTC. Translated, it gives CSARDPRQGTTSYEQYF.

This clonotype was picked up a small number of times. J is TRBJ1-1 and V is TRBV5-1; unclear D gene. Germline-derived CDR1 and CDR2 are SGHRS and YFSETQ. The germline V and J ends were trimmed by 0 bases and 6 bases, with 12 bases remaining between them. The CDR3 has 14 residues. The CDR3, as DNA: TGCGCCAGCAGCTTGGAGGTCCGGCAAGCTGAAGCTTTCTTT. It translates to CASSLEVRQAEAFF.

This clonotype was picked up a small number of times. Written as DNA, the CDR3 is TGTGCCAGCAGTTCCCGTTATGACAGGGTCAGAGAGACCCAGTACTTC. This codes for CASSSRYDRVRETQYF. The chain employs TRBV27 and TRBJ2-5; 7 bases are a match to TRBD1. The V segment lost 4 bases and the J segment 4 bases; nucleotides outside the gene matches: 12. CDR3 length: 16 residues. CDR1 is MNHEY, CDR2 SMNVEV, per germline (reference sequence).

V gene TRBV20-1 combines with J gene TRBJ1-5; D is ambiguous. Trimming stripped 5 bases from V and 3 bases from J, with 11 bases between. The length of the CDR3 is 13 residues. The germline gives CDR1 DFQATT, CDR2 SNEGSKA (reference sequence). The DNA for the CDR3 is TGCAGTGCTGGCGGGAAACTCAATCAGCCCCAGCATTTT. It yields the protein CSAGGKLNQPQHF.

This clonotype was counted between two and nine times. The V and J genes are TRBV6-6 and TRBJ2-5; TRBD2 agrees at 8 bases. V trimming: 8 bases; J trimming: 4 bases; junction bases outside the gene matches: 3. CDR1 is MNHNY and CDR2 is SVGAGI in the germline V gene (reference sequence). The CDR3 loop spans 12 amino acids. The CDR3 sequence: CASSAGGETQYF. In nucleotides, the CDR3 is TGTGCCAGCTCTGCGGGAGGAGAGACCCAGTACTTC.